Presented here are 3 T cell receptor beta chains from one specimen sequenced in a study of cytomegalovirus exposure and HLA in healthy donors. PCR employed 60 Vbeta and 13 Jbeta primers. The table came from immunoSEQ multiplex PCR; TCRdb's copy has only in-frame clones and leaves some out. The sample lists 150,000 to 200,000 clones; over 70% were seen once. The sequenced sample consisted of PBMCs. Receptors originate from a woman in her 40s in good health and CMV-seropositive.

CDR3 sequence (DNA): TGTGCCAGCAGCTTAGGCGTTCCAGGGGCGAAGAATCAGCCCCAGCATTTT. Translation gives CASSLGVPGAKNQPQHF. This rearrangement joins TRBV7-9 to TRBJ1-5, with TRBD1 as a possible D gene (6 bases). V dropped 1 base and J dropped 4 bases, with 17 bases sitting between them. This CDR3 is 17 amino acids long. The V gene's germline CDR1 is SEHNR and CDR2 FQNEAQ (reference sequence).

The CDR3 sequence is CASSLRGGPYNEQFF. CDR3 DNA sequence: TGTGCCAGCAGCTTAAGAGGGGGACCCTACAATGAGCAGTTCTTC. V gene TRBV7-3 combines with J gene TRBJ2-1; D is possibly TRBD1 (6 bases). CDR1 and CDR2 from the germline V gene are SGHTA and FQGTGA. This CDR3 contains 15 residues. The V end was cut by 1 base, the J end by 2 bases, with 9 bases between.

This CDR3 reads CASSLQNEKLFF. Written as DNA, the CDR3 is TGTGCCAGCAGCTTACAGAATGAAAAACTGTTTTTT. The chain carries TRBV7-9 and TRBJ1-4; D unclear. V dropped 2 bases and J dropped 5 bases, with 3 bases sitting between them. The CDR3 contains 12 residues. CDR1 is SEHNR and CDR2 is FQNEAQ in the germline V gene (reference sequence).